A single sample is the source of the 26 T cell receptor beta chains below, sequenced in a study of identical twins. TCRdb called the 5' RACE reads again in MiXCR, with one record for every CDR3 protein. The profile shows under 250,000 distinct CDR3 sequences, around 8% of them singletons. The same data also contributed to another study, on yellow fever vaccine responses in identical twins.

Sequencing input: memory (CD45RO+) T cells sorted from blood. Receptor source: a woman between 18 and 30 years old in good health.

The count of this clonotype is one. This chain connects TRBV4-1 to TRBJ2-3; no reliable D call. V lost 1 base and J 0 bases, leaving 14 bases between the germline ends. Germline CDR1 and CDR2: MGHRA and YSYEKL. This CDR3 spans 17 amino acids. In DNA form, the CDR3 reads TGCGCCAGCAGCCAAGGACCAACCACCCTTAGCACAGATACGCAGTATTTT. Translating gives CASSQGPTTLSTDTQYF.

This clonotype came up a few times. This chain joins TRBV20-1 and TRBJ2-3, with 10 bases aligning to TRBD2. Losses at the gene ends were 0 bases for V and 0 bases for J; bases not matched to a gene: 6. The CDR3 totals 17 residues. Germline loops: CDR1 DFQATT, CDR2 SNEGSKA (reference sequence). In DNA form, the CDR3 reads TGCAGTGCTAGAGATATTAGAGCGGGGGGGAGCACAGATACGCAGTATTTT. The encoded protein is CSARDIRAGGSTDTQYF.

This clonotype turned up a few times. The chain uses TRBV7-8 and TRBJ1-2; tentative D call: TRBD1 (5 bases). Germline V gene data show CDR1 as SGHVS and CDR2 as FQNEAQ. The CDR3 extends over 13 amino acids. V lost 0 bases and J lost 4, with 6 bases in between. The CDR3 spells CASSLAQGYGYTF. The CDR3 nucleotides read TGTGCCAGCAGCTTAGCGCAGGGCTATGGCTACACCTTC.

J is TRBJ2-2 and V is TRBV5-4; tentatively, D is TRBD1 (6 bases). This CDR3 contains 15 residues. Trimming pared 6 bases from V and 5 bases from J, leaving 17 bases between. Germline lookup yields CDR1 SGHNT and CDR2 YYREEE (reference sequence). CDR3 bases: TGTGCCAGCAATCAGAGGGGGACGGGGACCGGGGAGCTGTTTTTT. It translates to CASNQRGTGTGELFF.

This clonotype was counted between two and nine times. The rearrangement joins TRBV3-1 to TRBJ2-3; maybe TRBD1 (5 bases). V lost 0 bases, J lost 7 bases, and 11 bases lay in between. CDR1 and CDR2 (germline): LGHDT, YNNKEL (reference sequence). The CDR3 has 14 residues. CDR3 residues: CASSQEPRAYTQYF. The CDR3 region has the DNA TGTGCCAGCAGCCAAGAACCCAGGGCGTATACGCAGTATTTT.

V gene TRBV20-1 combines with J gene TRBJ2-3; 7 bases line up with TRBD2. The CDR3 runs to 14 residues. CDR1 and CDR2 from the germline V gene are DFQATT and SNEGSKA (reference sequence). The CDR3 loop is CRCRSSGRRDTQYF. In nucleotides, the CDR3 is TGCAGATGTAGAAGTAGCGGGCGCAGAGATACGCAGTATTTT.

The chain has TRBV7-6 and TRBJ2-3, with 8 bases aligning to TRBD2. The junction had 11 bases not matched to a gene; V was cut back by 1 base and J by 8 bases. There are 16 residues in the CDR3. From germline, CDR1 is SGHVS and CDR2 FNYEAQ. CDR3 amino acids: CASSLGSVAGRGTQYF. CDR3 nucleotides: TGTGCCAGCAGCTTAGGGTCCGTAGCGGGACGGGGTACGCAGTATTTT.

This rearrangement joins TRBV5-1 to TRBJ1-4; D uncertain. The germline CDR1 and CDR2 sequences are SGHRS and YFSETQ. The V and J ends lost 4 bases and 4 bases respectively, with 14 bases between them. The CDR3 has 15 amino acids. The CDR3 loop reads CASSPEGSGNEKLFF. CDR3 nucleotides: TGCGCCAGCAGCCCAGAGGGTTCGGGTAATGAAAAACTGTTTTTT.

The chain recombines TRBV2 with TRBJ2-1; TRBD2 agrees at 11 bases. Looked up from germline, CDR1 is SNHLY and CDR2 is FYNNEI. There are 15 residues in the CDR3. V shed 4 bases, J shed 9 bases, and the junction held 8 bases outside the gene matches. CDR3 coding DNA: TGTGCCAGCAGTGGGGACCTAGCGGGAGGTGGTGAGCAGTTCTTC. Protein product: CASSGDLAGGGEQFF.

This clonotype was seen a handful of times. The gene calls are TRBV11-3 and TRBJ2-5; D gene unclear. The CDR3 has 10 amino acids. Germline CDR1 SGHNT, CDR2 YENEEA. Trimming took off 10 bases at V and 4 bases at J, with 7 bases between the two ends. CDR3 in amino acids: CAMLLETQYF. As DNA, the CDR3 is TGTGCCATGCTATTAGAGACCCAGTACTTC.

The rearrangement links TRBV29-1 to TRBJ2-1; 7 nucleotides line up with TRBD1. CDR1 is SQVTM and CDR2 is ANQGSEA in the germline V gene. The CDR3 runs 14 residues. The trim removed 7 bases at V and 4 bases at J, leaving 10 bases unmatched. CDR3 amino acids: CSASTGEKYNEQFF. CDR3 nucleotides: TGCAGCGCCTCAACAGGGGAAAAGTACAATGAGCAGTTCTTC.

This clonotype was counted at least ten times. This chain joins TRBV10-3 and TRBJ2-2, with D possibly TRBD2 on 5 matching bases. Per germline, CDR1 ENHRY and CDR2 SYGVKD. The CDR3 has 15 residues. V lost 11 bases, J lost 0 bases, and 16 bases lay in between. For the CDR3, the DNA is TGTGCCGTTAACGAGCGGAGCGCGAACACCGGGGAGCTGTTTTTT. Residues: CAVNERSANTGELFF.

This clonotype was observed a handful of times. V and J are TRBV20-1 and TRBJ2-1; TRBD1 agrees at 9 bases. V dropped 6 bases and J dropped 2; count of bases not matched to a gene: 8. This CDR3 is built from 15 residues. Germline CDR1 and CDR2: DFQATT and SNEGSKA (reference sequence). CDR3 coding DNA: TGCAGTGCCCTCCCGGGACAGGGCACCTACAATGAGCAGTTCTTC. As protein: CSALPGQGTYNEQFF.

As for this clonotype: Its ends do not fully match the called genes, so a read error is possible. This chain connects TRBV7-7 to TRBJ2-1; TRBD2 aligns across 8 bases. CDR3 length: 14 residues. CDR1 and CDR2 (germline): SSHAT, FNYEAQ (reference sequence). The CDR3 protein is CASSLDSSGLEQFF. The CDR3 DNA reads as TGTGCTAGCAGCTTAGATTCTAGCGGGCTTGAGCAGTTCTTC.

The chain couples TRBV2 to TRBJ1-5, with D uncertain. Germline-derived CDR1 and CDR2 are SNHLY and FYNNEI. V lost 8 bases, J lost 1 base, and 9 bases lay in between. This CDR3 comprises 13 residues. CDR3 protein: CASSTESNQPQHF. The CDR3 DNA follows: TGTGCCAGCTCCACGGAGAGCAATCAGCCCCAGCATTTT.

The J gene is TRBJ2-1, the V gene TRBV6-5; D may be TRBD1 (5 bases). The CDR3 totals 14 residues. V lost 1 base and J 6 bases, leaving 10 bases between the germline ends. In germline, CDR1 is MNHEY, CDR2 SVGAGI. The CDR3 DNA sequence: TGTGCCAGCAGTTACTTCAGGCAGGGCAATGAGCAGTTCTTC. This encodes CASSYFRQGNEQFF.

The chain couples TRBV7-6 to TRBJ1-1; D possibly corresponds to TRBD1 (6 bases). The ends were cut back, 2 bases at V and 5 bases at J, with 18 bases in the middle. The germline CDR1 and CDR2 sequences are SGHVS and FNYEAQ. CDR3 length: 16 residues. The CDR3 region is CASSLSPGGRGTEAFF. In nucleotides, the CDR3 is TGTGCCAGCAGCTTATCCCCTGGGGGCAGGGGAACTGAAGCTTTCTTT.

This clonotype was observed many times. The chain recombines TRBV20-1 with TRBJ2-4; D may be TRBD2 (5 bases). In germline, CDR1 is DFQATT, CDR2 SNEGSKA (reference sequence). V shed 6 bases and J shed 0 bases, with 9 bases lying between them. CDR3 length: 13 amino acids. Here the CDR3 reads CSATGIAKNIQYF. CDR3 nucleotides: TGCAGTGCCACCGGGATAGCCAAAAACATTCAGTACTTC.

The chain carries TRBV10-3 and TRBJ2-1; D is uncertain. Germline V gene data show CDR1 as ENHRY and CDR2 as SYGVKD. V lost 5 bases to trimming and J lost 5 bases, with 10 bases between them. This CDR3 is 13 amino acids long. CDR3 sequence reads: CAISSYRDNEQFF. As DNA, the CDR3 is TGTGCCATCAGTTCTTACCGGGACAATGAGCAGTTCTTC.

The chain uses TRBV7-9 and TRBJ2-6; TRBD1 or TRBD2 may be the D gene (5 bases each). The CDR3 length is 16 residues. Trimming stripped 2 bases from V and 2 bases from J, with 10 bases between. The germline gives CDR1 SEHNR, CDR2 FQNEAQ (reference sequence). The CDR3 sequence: CASSLPGSPGANVLTF. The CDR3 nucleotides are TGTGCCAGCAGCTTACCAGGGAGTCCTGGGGCCAACGTCCTGACTTTC.

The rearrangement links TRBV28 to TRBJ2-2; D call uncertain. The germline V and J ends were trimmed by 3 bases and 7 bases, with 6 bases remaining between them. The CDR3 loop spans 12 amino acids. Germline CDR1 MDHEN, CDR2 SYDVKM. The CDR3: CASSFTLGELFF. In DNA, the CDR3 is TGTGCCAGCAGTTTCACCCTCGGGGAGCTGTTTTTT.

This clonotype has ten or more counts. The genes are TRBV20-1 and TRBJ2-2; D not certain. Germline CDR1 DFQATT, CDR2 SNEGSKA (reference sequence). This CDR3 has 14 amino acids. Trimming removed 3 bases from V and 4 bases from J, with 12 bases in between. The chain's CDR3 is CSASLNYRTGELFF. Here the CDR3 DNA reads TGCAGTGCTAGCCTCAACTACCGCACCGGGGAGCTGTTTTTT.

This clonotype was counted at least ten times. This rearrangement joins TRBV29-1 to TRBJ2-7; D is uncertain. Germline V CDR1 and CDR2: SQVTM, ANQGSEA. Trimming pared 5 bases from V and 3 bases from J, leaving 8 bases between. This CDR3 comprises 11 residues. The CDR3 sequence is CSVQTYYEQYF. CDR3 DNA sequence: TGCAGCGTTCAGACCTACTACGAGCAGTACTTC.

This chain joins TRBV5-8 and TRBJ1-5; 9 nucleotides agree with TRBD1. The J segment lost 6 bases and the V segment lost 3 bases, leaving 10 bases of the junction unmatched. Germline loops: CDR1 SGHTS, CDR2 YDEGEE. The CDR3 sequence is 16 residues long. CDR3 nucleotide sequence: TGTGCCAGCAGCTACTCAGGGGACAGGGAATTTCAGCCCCAGCATTTT. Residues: CASSYSGDREFQPQHF. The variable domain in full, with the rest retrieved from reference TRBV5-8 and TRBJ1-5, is EAGVTQSPTHLIKTRGQQATLRCSPISGHTSVYWYQQALGLGLQFLLWYDEGEERNRGNFPPRFSGRQFPNYSSELNVNALELEDSALYLCASSYSGDREFQPQHFGDGTRLSIL.

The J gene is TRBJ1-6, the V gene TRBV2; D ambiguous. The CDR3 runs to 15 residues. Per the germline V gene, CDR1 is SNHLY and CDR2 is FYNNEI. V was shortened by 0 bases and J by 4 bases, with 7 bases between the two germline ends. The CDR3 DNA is TGTGCCAGCAGTGAAGCCGGGCAATATAATTCACCCCTCCACTTT. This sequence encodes CASSEAGQYNSPLHF.

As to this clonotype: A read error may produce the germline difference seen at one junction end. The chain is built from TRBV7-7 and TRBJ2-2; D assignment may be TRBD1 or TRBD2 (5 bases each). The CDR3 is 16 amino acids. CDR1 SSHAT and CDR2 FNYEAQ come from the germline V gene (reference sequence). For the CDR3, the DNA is TGTGCTAGCAGCCCTATGGGGCGGGCGAACACCGGGGAGCTGTTTTTT. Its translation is CASSPMGRANTGELFF.